This section outlines one T cell receptor beta chain sequence together with its context. Its target is not known. This record comes from a study of blood T cells in healthy people across ages. The wider study: T cells yielded about one barcoded beta molecule per two cells through template switching. General study results and limits: Researchers said unsorted PBMCs prevented a conclusive naive versus antigen-experienced comparison. Roughly linearly, TCR beta diversity per million T cells fell as age increased.

A second PCR, run for about 7 to 12 cycles, used a sample-barcoded 5' primer plus a J-beta primer mix. MiXCR, applied by TCRdb to the 5' RACE reads, yields one record per CDR3 protein. The sample has 700,000 to 950,000 distinct CDR3 sequences; roughly two fifths are singletons. CDR1 and CDR2 from the germline V gene are LNHNV and YYDKDF (reference sequence). Trimming removed 4 bases from V and 7 bases from J, with 10 bases in between. The CDR3 has 12 residues. Sequencing used blood. V is TRBV15 and J is TRBJ1-2; tentative D call: TRBD1 (6 bases). This TCR was sampled from a woman aged 60 to 75 in good health. In DNA form, the CDR3 reads TGTGCCACCAGCAAGGGGGAGACTGGCTACACCTTC. Translated, it gives CATSKGETGYTF.